This TCR beta chain appears in the sequencing data of a study of synovial regulatory T cells in juvenile arthritis. This table comes from immunoSEQ multiplex PCR, and its TCRdb copy is limited to in-frame clones, with some not included. The specimen's table records 6,000 or so clones. Of note for this clone: The antigen is not known.

Study findings and constraints: Inflammation-associated Treg cells in blood had less TCR diversity than the remaining blood Treg cells.

Material: Treg cells from blood. Subset denoted: remaining (HLA-DR-negative) circulating blood Treg cells. The TCR originated in a donor younger than 35 with juvenile idiopathic arthritis.

CDR3 sequence: CAISAFTRTGGFLNNEQFF. The V gene is TRBV10-3, the J gene TRBJ2-1; TCRdb calls TRBD1, which cannot be checked without DNA. CDR1 and CDR2 from the germline V gene are ENHRY and SYGVKD. The CDR3 length is 19 residues. DNA was not recorded.